One sample yielded the 4 T cell receptor beta chains listed below, sequenced in a study of Tregs in tolerant kidney transplant recipients. Clones were sequenced by immunoSEQ multiplex PCR, and TCRdb holds only the in-frame ones, with some missing. The repertoire table contains roughly 50,000 clones. The specimen comprised CD4+ T cells from blood, sampled before the transplant. The receptors were gathered from a human donor who received a combined kidney and bone marrow transplant.

About this clone: The CDR3 end falls 3 residues outside the read, so it is completed with the germline J gene. V usage is TRBV6-2 or TRBV6-3 and J usage is TRBJ2-2; tentatively, D is TRBD1 (5 bases). Deletions cut 2 bases from V and 1 base from J, with 8 bases between. CDR3 size: 15 residues. CDR1 and CDR2 (germline): MNHEY, SVGEGT. The DNA read from the CDR3 is TGTGCCAGCAGTTACAACAGGATGAACACCGGGGAG. Translation: CASSYNRMNTGE. The entire CDR3 sequence reads CASSYNRMNTGELFF.

Details on this clone: The read ends 3 residues early relative to the CDR3; the germline J gene fills the gap. The J gene is TRBJ2-7, the V gene TRBV18, with 7 bases that match TRBD2. The CDR3 contains 17 residues. V gave up 2 bases and J gave up 2 bases; unmatched junction bases: 12. Germline V lookup: CDR1 KGHSH, CDR2 LQKENI. The chain's CDR3 is CASSPVVFTSAAYEQYF. The part of the CDR3 DNA that was read is TGTGCCAGCTCACCAGTCGTATTTACTAGCGCTGCCTACGAG.

As regards this clone: The read gets to within 3 residues of the CDR3 end, and the germline J gene fills in the rest. The chain employs TRBV2 and TRBJ2-4; the D gene is possibly TRBD1 (5 bases). This CDR3 has 15 amino acids. Germline V gene data show CDR1 as SNHLY and CDR2 as FYNNEI. V was shortened by 3 bases and J by 0 bases, with 9 bases between the two germline ends. CDR3 residues: CASSEVGLAKNIQYF. CDR3 bases read: TGTGCCAGCAGTGAGGTGGGGCTAGCCAAAAACATT.

As to this clone: The read terminates 3 residues before the CDR3 end, so the remaining end is supplied by the germline J gene. The gene calls are TRBV5-1 and TRBJ1-1; 11 bases align to TRBD1. V shed 7 bases and J 4 bases; nucleotides not matched to a gene: 12. The CDR3 has 16 residues. Germline values: CDR1 SGHRS, CDR2 YFSETQ. The CDR3 DNA, read in part, is TGCGCCAGCTCCACCAAATCCGGGACAGGGGGCACTGAA. This sequence encodes CASSTKSGTGGTE. The CDR3, in full, reads CASSTKSGTGGTEAFF.